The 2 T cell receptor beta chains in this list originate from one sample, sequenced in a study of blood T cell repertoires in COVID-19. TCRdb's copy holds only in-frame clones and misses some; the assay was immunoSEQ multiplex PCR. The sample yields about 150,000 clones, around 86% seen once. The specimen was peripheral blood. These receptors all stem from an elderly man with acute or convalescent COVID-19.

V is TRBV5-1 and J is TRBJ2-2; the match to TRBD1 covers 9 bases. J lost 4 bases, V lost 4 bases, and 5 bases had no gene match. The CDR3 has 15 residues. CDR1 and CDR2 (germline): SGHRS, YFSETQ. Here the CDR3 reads CASSEGQGGTGELFF. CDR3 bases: TGCGCCAGCAGCGAGGGACAGGGAGGCACCGGGGAGCTGTTTTTT.

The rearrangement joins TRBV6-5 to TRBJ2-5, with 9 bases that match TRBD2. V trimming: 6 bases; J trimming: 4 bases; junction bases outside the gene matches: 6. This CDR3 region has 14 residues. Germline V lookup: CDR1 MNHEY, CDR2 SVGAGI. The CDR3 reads CASRSGGLGETQYF. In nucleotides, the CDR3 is TGTGCCAGCAGGAGCGGGGGGCTTGGAGAGACCCAGTACTTC.